This T cell receptor (beta chain) is drawn from a study of blood T cell repertoires in COVID-19 (TCRdb year 2020). Regarding the study in general: Samples from collaborators originated in the United States, Italy and Spain and spanned both the acute and convalescent phases of COVID-19. The material from the prospective study consisted of cDNA or gDNA derived from T cells, B-cell-depleted T cells, or PBMCs. The dataset comprised deeply sampled blood TCRbeta repertoires from subjects exposed to, actively infected with, or recovered from COVID-19. The repertoires were released in a freely available public database meant as a resource for research on the immune response to SARS-CoV-2. Samples came from the ongoing ImmuneRACE study (first 160 participants) plus 1,254 subjects from 6 global collaborators. HLA class I and class II types, where available, came from metadata supplied by the sample provider rather than from assay-based typing. A de-identified subject ID, COVID-19 status, age in years and sex were almost always included in the sample metadata. Paper-wide results and their limitations: The amount of clinical and demographic metadata varied by source and participant and was provided uncurated.

The immunoSEQ Assay, a bias-controlled multiplex PCR, was used to amplify TCRbeta CDR3 regions from genomic DNA. Per the source publication's procedure: Within the assay, amplification of reference gene primers was used to estimate how many nucleated cells each sample contained. Sequence reads were collapsed and filtered to measure the absolute abundance of every unique TCRbeta CDR3 rearrangement. Productive Simpson clonality was computed per sample as the square root of Simpson's diversity index over productive rearrangements. This immuneACCESS table, as held by TCRdb, lists in-frame sequences with V and J called but not all clones. Of the missing ones, under half trace to an unresolved V gene in checked studies; the others have no known cause. V, J and clone size derive from that table, while D and trimming were established from the DNA sequence. The sample has over 85,000 clones on record, 85% to 90% of them singletons. The ten largest clones take up 3.5% to 4.5% of the sample.

The collaborating institutions used their own protocols to collect whole blood in K2EDTA tubes. For TCRbeta analysis, collaborators shipped samples in one of three forms: frozen whole blood, isolated PBMCs, or DNA extracted from either of those sample types. For this clone: The clone's antigen remains unknown. No base qualities exist here, and no much larger clone lies one base off it.

V loses 4 bases of germline sequence and J loses 6 bases, and the interval between the two ends is 18 bases. The CDR3 holds 14 amino acids from the cysteine to the phenylalanine. The entry retains the CDR3 DNA only, 42 bases that are in frame from base 1. Taken from the germline V gene (reference sequence), the CDR1 and CDR2 loops are GTSNPN and SVGIG. The source of this sequence is a man aged 60 to 69 with acute or convalescent COVID-19. The chain couples TRBV30 to TRBJ1-1; TRBD1 is a weak D gene call, 6 bases matching. Sequencing was carried out using peripheral blood. DNA sequence: TGTGCCTGGATCACTCTTACAGGGTCCGCTGAAGCTTTCTTT. Translated, this is CAWITLTGSAEAFF.